These T cell receptor beta chains were read from a single sample in a study of blood T cell repertoires in COVID-19. Clones were sequenced by immunoSEQ multiplex PCR, and TCRdb holds only the in-frame ones, with some missing. This repertoire shows 200,000 to 300,000 clones, approximately 80% found once; its top ten account for about 6.3%. The sequenced sample consisted of peripheral blood. These receptors all stem from a woman in her sixties with active or convalescent COVID-19. CDR3s leave out the opening cysteine and the closing phenylalanine or tryptophan.

TRBV5-1	TRBJ1-2	ASSLADRSIYGYT
TRBV6-4	TRBJ2-7	ASSRKSSYEQY
TRBV7-9	TRBJ2-7	ASRTSSSYEQY
TRBV5-1	TRBJ2-7	ASSPRQGPYEQY
TRBV6-5	TRBJ2-2	ASTFAGVAAGELF
TRBV7-8	TRBJ2-1	ASSILAGASYNEQF
TRBV6-5	TRBJ1-1	ASSPRGGTEAF
TRBV4-1	TRBJ1-1	ASSLPGNRANTEAF
TRBV3-1/TRBV3-2	TRBJ2-1	ASSQGTSWNEQF
TRBV5-1	TRBJ2-1	ASSLTGDSYNEQF
TRBV3-1/TRBV3-2	TRBJ2-5	ASSQDPTGWGETQY
TRBV10-3	TRBJ2-7	AISRARDSSAGGEQY
TRBV4-1	TRBJ2-2	ASSQGSGGAAGELF
TRBV11-2	TRBJ2-1	ASSLEGLALREQF
TRBV29-1	TRBJ2-7	SVELRPGTRFSYEQY
TRBV30	TRBJ2-7	AWSLAGFDEQY
TRBV15	TRBJ1-1	ATSKDAGMNTEAF
TRBV10-1	TRBJ2-2	ASSESIGQGNTGELF
TRBV7-6	TRBJ1-2	ASSLTEDYGYT
TRBV28	TRBJ2-7	ASSFSLSGLSYEQY
TRBV3-1/TRBV3-2	TRBJ1-1	ASSGRGHNTEAF
TRBV2	TRBJ2-6	ASSNQRKDRGSGANVLT